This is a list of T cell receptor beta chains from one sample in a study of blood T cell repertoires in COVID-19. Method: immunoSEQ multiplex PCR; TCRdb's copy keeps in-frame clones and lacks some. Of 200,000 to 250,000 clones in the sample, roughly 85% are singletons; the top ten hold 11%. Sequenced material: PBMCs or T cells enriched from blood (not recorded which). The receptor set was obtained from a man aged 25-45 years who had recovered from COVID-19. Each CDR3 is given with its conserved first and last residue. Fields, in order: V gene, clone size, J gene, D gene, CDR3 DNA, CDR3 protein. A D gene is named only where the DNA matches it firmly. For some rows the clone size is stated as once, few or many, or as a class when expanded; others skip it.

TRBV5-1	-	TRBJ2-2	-	TGCGCCAGCAGCCGAGAGGTGACCGGGGAGCTGTTTTTT	CASSREVTGELFF
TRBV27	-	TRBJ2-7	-	TGTGCCAGCAGTTGGGGGGGCGACGAGCAGTACTTC	CASSWGGDEQYF
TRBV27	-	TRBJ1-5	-	TGTGCCAGCAGTCAGAGCTCCCGGGACAATCAGCCCCAGCATTTT	CASSQSSRDNQPQHF
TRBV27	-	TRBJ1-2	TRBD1	TGTGCCAGCAGTCAGACAGGGAGAGGCTATGGCTACACCTTC	CASSQTGRGYGYTF
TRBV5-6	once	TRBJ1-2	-	TGTGCCAGCAATCAAGGGCCCGGGATGAGACCCCCTTACACCTTC	CASNQGPGMRPPYTF
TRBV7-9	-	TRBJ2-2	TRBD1	TGTGCCAGCAGCTTTCGAGGGGGCGGCACCGGGGAGCTGTTTTTT	CASSFRGGGTGELFF
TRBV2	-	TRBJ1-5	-	TGTGCCAGCAGTGAAGCGGCGGGGGAAAATCAGCCCCAGCATTTT	CASSEAAGENQPQHF
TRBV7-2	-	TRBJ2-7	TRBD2	TGTGCCAGCAGCCAGGGGGGACTAGCATACTACGAGCAGTACTTC	CASSQGGLAYYEQYF
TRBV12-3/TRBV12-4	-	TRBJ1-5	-	TGTGCCAGCAGCCCTAGGGGTCAGCCCCAGCATTTT	CASSPRGQPQHF
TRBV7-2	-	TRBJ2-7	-	TGTGCCAGCAGAGGGGCCGGATGGGAGCAGTACTTC	CASRGAGWEQYF
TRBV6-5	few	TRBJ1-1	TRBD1	TGTGCCAGCAGTTACTCGACAGGGGAACTGAACACTGAAGCTTTCTTT	CASSYSTGELNTEAFF
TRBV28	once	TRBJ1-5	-	TGTGCCAGCAGTCCCGAGACAGACAATCAGCCCCAGCATTTT	CASSPETDNQPQHF
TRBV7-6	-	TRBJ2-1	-	TGTGCCAGCAGCCAGTTGCTGTCCTCCTTTTACAATGAGCAGTTCTTC	CASSQLLSSFYNEQFF
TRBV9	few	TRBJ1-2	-	TGTGCCAGCAGCGTCTCCGAGGCCACTAACTATGGCTACACCTTC	CASSVSEATNYGYTF
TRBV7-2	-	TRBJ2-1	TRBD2	TGTGCCAGCAGCTTAGTTATAGCGGGGGGGCCTTCCTACAATGAGCAGTTCTTC	CASSLVIAGGPSYNEQFF
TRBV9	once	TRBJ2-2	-	TGTGCCAGCAGCGTACTCCCGGTAGCAGTCAGCACCGGGGAGCTGTTTTTT	CASSVLPVAVSTGELFF
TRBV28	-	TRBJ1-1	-	TGTGCCAGCAACAACAGAGGGCGGCTAGTAACGAACACTGAAGCTTTCTTT	CASNNRGRLVTNTEAFF
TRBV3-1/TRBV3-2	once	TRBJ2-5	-	TGTGCCAGCAGCCAAGAGGCGGGCCGCCGGGAGACCCAGTACTTC	CASSQEAGRRETQYF
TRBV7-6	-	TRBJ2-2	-	TGTGCCAGCAGCTTAGCGGGGGGCGGGGAGCTGTTTTTT	CASSLAGGGELFF
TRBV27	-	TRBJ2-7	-	TGTGCCAGCGGAATACTAGCCTCCAGTCCTCCAGGCGAGCAGTACTTC	CASGILASSPPGEQYF
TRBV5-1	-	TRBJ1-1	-	TGCGCCAGCAGCTCGATATGGGGACTGATGAACACTGAAGCTTTCTTT	CASSSIWGLMNTEAFF
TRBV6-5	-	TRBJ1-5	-	TGTGCCAGCAGTTACGACTCGGGTCGGCAGCCCCAGCATTTT	CASSYDSGRQPQHF
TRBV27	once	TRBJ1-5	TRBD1	TGTGCCAGCAGTTTATGGGGGACAGGGAACAATCAGCCCCAGCATTTT	CASSLWGTGNNQPQHF
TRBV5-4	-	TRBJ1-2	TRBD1	TGTGCCAGCAGCTTGGGCCCCGGACAGGGGGACTATGGCTACACCTTC	CASSLGPGQGDYGYTF
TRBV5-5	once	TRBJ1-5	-	TGTGCCAGCAGCTTAGGGGGAAATAGCAATCAGCCCCAGCATTTT	CASSLGGNSNQPQHF
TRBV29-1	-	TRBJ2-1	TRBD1	TGCAGCGCACACCGTAAGGCCGGGACAGGGCTACTAGCACTCGTCTACAATGAGCAGTTCTTC	CSAHRKAGTGLLALVYNEQFF
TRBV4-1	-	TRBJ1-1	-	TGCGCCAGCAGCCAAGACGGGTTTATTGCTTTCTTT	CASSQDGFIAFF
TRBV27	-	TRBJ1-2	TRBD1	TGTGCCAGCAGTCGGGGACAGGGTCGGTGGGGCTACACCTTC	CASSRGQGRWGYTF
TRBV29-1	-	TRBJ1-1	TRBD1	TGCAGCGGCAGGGGGTCCAACACTGAAGCTTTCTTT	CSGRGSNTEAFF
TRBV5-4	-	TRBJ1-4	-	TGTGCCAGCAGCTTGGGGGGGGACGTTAATGAAAAACTGTTTTTT	CASSLGGDVNEKLFF
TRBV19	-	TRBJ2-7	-	TGTGCCAGTACCCAGACCCCTCGGGGCGAGCAGTACTTC	CASTQTPRGEQYF
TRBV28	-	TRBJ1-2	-	TGTGCCAGCAGTTTAGGGGGCTCCAGCTATGGCTACACCTTC	CASSLGGSSYGYTF
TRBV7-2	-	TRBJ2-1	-	TGTGCCAGCACCCACCCCGCGGGCGGGCCCAATGAGCAGTTCTTC	CASTHPAGGPNEQFF
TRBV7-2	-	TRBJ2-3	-	TGTGCCAGCAGCTTAGAGGGACACCAGTCGGATACGCAGTATTTT	CASSLEGHQSDTQYF
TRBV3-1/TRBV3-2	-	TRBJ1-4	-	TGTGCCAGCAGCCCCCCGCCGATTGGCGAAAAACTGTTTTTT	CASSPPPIGEKLFF
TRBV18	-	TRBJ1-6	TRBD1	TGTGCCAGCTCATTGTTACCGGGACAGGGGAATTCACCCCTCCACTTT	CASSLLPGQGNSPLHF
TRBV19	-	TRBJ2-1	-	TGTGCCAGTAGTATAATGATACGCGAGGGCGGGATAGTCGGTGAGCAGTTCTTC	CASSIMIREGGIVGEQFF
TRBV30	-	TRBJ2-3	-	TGTGCCTGGGCTGGGGGGGCAATGACAGATACGCAGTATTTT	CAWAGGAMTDTQYF
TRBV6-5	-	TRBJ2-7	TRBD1	TGTGCCAGCAGTCCACCACAGGGGCGCGAGCAGTACTTC	CASSPPQGREQYF
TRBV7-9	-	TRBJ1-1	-	TGTGCCAGCAGCTTAGTTTCGAGGGGCGGGGTCAACACTGAAGCTTTCTTT	CASSLVSRGGVNTEAFF
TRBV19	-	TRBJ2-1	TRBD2	TGTGCCAGTAGCGGGCCACTAGCGGGAGAACGTGAGCAGTTCTTC	CASSGPLAGEREQFF
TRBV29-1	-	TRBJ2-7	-	TGCAGCGTTAGGGGGGACAGAAAGCCCCCCTACGAGCAGTACTTC	CSVRGDRKPPYEQYF
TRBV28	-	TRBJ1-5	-	TGTGCCAGCAGTACTGAGGTTCAGCCCCAGCATTTT	CASSTEVQPQHF
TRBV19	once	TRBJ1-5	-	TGTGCCAGTAGTATGGGGGGACTGCCCAATCAGCCCCAGCATTTT	CASSMGGLPNQPQHF
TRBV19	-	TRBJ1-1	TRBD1	TGTGCCAGCCGGGACAGGGTGGGGATTGGCACTGAAGCTTTCTTT	CASRDRVGIGTEAFF
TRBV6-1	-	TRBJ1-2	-	TGTGCCAGCAGTGAAGGACTAGGGCGGTATGGCTACACCTTC	CASSEGLGRYGYTF